This TCR beta chain was obtained from a study of T cell clonotyping in hematopoietic cell transplantation. About the study: Cytoreduction preceded collection of pretransplant recipient samples. Whole-study findings and limits: Few recipient clonotypes overlapped donors; over 95% were de novo at given depth. Recipient TCR diversity dropped after transplant; expanded clonotypes rose from day 30 to 180. Graft donor and pretransplant recipient Inverse Simpson Index values predicted broader posttransplant TCR diversity.

The assay was immunoSEQ multiplex PCR, and TCRdb's table has in-frame clones only and misses some. This sample has more than 25,000 clones, with 85% to 95% found just once. The CDR3 has 18 residues. Regarding time point: recipient sample about 28 days before transplant, after cytoreduction. On this clone: The target antigen is unknown.

This chain connects TRBV21-1 to TRBJ1-1; TRBD1 reflects the table's D call only, with no check against the DNA. TRBV21-1 is noted as a pseudogene. The sequenced sample was peripheral blood mononuclear cells, obtained before stem cell transplant. The TCR was taken from a man aged 50 to 60 with acute myeloid leukemia. Some clones in this sample may be carry-over from other donors' samples. CDR3 residues: CASSKERRVNRGNTEAFF. CDR3 coding DNA: TGTGCCAGCAGCAAAGAGCGTAGGGTTAACAGGGGGAACACTGAAGCTTTCTTT.